This T cell receptor (beta chain) was recovered during a study of cytotoxic CD8 clonotypes in ibrutinib-treated CLL. Study information: The sample average was about 270,000 productive templates and 85,000 to 95,000 productive rearrangements. Notes on the study in general: Clonality went up at the time of ibrutinib response, stayed stable in sustained remission, and later dropped back toward its baseline level at progression. Sampling times differed between sustained-remission and progressing patients. Age-matched healthy donor levels were exceeded by baseline clonality, which tracked circulating CD8+ T-cell counts.

Note on this clone: The antigen remains undetermined.

The method was immunoSEQ multiplex PCR; TCRdb's version includes in-frame clones alone and lacks a portion of them. The table has about 68,000 clones, approximately 80% seen once. The sequence derives from a human donor with chronic lymphocytic leukemia. This specimen was PBMCs, taken at disease progression, from a patient treated with ibrutinib.

The CDR3 coding sequence is TGTGCCAGCAGCCTACAGGTCGCTGAGCAGTTCTTC. It is translated as CASSLQVAEQFF. The rearrangement joins TRBV7-9 to TRBJ2-1, with TRBD1 as a possible D gene (5 bases). Germline V gene data show CDR1 as SEHNR and CDR2 as FQNEAQ (reference sequence). The V gene lost 5 bases and the J gene lost 9 bases, with 11 bases spanning the gap. The CDR3 totals 12 residues.